The 29 T cell receptor beta chains in this list originate from one sample, sequenced in a study of blood T cell repertoires in COVID-19. Sequencing was performed with immunoSEQ multiplex PCR; in TCRdb, only in-frame clones are kept and a portion is missing. Among 200,000 to 300,000 clones, 75% to 85% were seen once, and the ten largest hold around 7.2%. Sequencing was performed on peripheral blood. Receptors were obtained from a woman at least 80 years old with COVID-19, enrolled during active disease.

This clone was seen repeatedly, ten times or more. V usage is TRBV27 and J usage is TRBJ2-7, with 7 bases matching TRBD2. Trimming at V came to 4 bases and at J to 4 bases, leaving 7 bases not matched to a gene. The CDR3 covers 14 residues. The germline gives CDR1 MNHEY, CDR2 SMNVEV (reference sequence). CDR3 region: CASSSQRGPYEQYF. Here the CDR3 DNA reads TGTGCCAGCAGTTCCCAGCGGGGCCCGTACGAGCAGTACTTC.

This chain links TRBV7-9 with TRBJ2-5; D not certain. The CDR3 has 17 amino acids. Trimming cost V 2 bases and J 5 bases, with 21 bases left between them. Germline CDR1 reads SEHNR; CDR2 reads FQNEAQ (reference sequence). The CDR3 region is CASSLIRGLPGWETQYF. CDR3 bases: TGTGCCAGCAGCTTAATTAGAGGTCTGCCTGGCTGGGAGACCCAGTACTTC.

This chain uses TRBV6-1 with TRBJ1-4; no reliable D call. The CDR3 runs to 16 residues. The V gene's germline CDR1 is MNHNS and CDR2 SASEGT. V was trimmed by 2 bases and J by 0 bases, leaving 10 bases between them. CDR3 coding DNA: TGTGCCAGCAGTGAAACTTACTTTGCAACTAATGAAAAACTGTTTTTT. Translation gives CASSETYFATNEKLFF.

V gene TRBV6-5 combines with J gene TRBJ2-1, with 11 bases aligning to TRBD2. CDR3 size: 14 residues. The ends lost 6 bases at V and 4 bases at J; junction bases unmatched: 2. Germline V CDR1 and CDR2: MNHEY, SVGAGI. The DNA of the CDR3 is TGTGCCAGCAGAGCTAGCGGGGGGTACAATGAGCAGTTCTTC. The encoded protein is CASRASGGYNEQFF.

This clone was seen only once. The junction does not match germline at one end; this may be a read error. The chain joins TRBV9 to TRBJ1-2, with D perhaps TRBD1 (5 bases). The germline gives CDR1 SGDLS, CDR2 YYNGEE. CDR3 length: 13 amino acids. The chain's CDR3 is CASSREPGRDSHF. The CDR3 coding sequence is TGTGCCAGCAGCCGCGAGCCCGGTCGGGACTCACACTTC.

The rearrangement joins TRBV5-5 to TRBJ2-1, with D perhaps TRBD2 (6 bases). CDR3 length equals 15 residues. The V end lost 5 bases, the J end lost 8 bases, and 20 bases lay between the germline ends. Germline-derived CDR1 and CDR2 are SGHKS and YYEKEE (reference sequence). CDR3 bases: TGTGCCAGCAGTCGTGATGGCGGGATGGGCTATGAGCAGTTCTTC. Translation: CASSRDGGMGYEQFF.

This chain links TRBV5-1 with TRBJ1-5; possible D gene TRBD1, 6 bases. Trimming removed 4 bases at V and 6 bases at J, with 17 bases between. The germline V gene encodes CDR1 SGHRS and CDR2 YFSETQ. The length of the CDR3 is 15 residues. CDR3 loop: CASSLAGTRGQPQHF. CDR3 DNA: TGCGCCAGCAGCCTAGCCGGGACACGCGGTCAGCCCCAGCATTTT.

J is TRBJ1-5 and V is TRBV4-1; D call uncertain. CDR3 length equals 15 residues. Per germline, CDR1 MGHRA and CDR2 YSYEKL. Trimming removed 3 bases from V and 3 bases from J, with 12 bases in between. The CDR3 sequence: CASSHPGGPNQPQHF. The CDR3 DNA reads TGCGCCAGCAGCCATCCAGGAGGTCCCAATCAGCCCCAGCATTTT.

This chain connects TRBV5-1 to TRBJ1-3; 7 nucleotides align to TRBD1. The CDR3 length is 14 residues. After removal of 0 bases from V and 4 bases from J, the junction contained 1 base not matched to a gene. Looked up from germline, CDR1 is SGHRS and CDR2 is YFSETQ. The CDR3 sequence: CASSLVGQGNTIYF. In nucleotides, the CDR3 is TGCGCCAGCAGCTTGGTGGGACAGGGAAACACCATATATTTT.

The chain combines TRBV19 with TRBJ2-3, with TRBD2 matching 13 bases. The J segment lost 4 bases and the V segment lost 6 bases, leaving 13 bases of the junction unmatched. CDR3 length: 18 amino acids. The germline V gene has CDR1 LNHDA and CDR2 SQIVND (reference sequence). CDR3 nucleotides: TGTGCCAGTAGCCGGGGGGGGTTGACTAGCGGGAGGTCAGATACGCAGTATTTT. Protein sequence: CASSRGGLTSGRSDTQYF.

This clone was counted between two and nine times. This chain uses TRBV5-5 with TRBJ1-2, with no clear D. Trimming took 0 bases from V and 7 from J, leaving 4 bases between them. The germline V gene encodes CDR1 SGHKS and CDR2 YYEKEE (reference sequence). CDR3 length equals 11 residues. The CDR3 coding sequence is TGTGCCAGCAGCTTGGATCTTGGCTACACCTTC. Translation gives CASSLDLGYTF.

The chain uses TRBV4-2 and TRBJ2-3, with D perhaps matching TRBD1 (5 bases). Germline V gives CDR1 LGHNA, CDR2 YNFKEQ. Deletions cut 5 bases from V and 9 bases from J, with 9 bases between. CDR3 size: 11 residues. The CDR3 sequence: CASSSKGTQYF. In DNA form, the CDR3 reads TGTGCCAGCAGCTCTAAGGGGACGCAGTATTTT.

This sequence joins TRBV18 and TRBJ2-3, with 8 bases that match TRBD1. The CDR3 extends over 15 amino acids. Losses at the gene ends were 3 bases for V and 0 bases for J; bases not matched to a gene: 2. Germline V gives CDR1 KGHSH, CDR2 LQKENI. The CDR3 DNA reads TGTGCCAGCTCACCCGGACAGGGAAGCACAGATACGCAGTATTTT. Protein sequence: CASSPGQGSTDTQYF. Complete variable domain (other parts from reference TRBV18 and TRBJ2-3): NAGVMQNPRHLVRRRGQEARLRCSPMKGHSHVYWYRQLPEEGLKFMVYLQKENIIDESGMPKERFSAEFPKEGPSILRIQQVVRGDSAAYFCASSPGQGSTDTQYFGPGTRLTVL.

The J gene is TRBJ2-7, the V gene TRBV11-2, with 8 positions matching TRBD1. CDR1 is SGHAT and CDR2 is FQNNGV in the germline V gene. The CDR3 has 15 amino acids. V dropped 2 bases and J dropped 5; count of bases not matched to a gene: 8. CDR3 in amino acids: CASSLQRTGYHEQYF. The CDR3 DNA sequence: TGTGCCAGCAGCTTACAAAGGACAGGGTACCACGAGCAGTACTTC.

The gene calls are TRBV5-1 and TRBJ1-2; TRBD1 is a possible D gene (5 bases). Deletions cut 2 bases from V and 8 bases from J, with 25 bases between. CDR3 length: 17 residues. Germline V gene lookup returns CDR1 SGHRS and CDR2 YFSETQ. In nucleotides, the CDR3 is TGCGCCAGCAGCTTTGGGGCAGAGACCCTCTCACTTGAGGGCTACACCTTC. It translates to CASSFGAETLSLEGYTF.

The rearrangement uses TRBV5-1 and TRBJ2-1; 7 bases agree with TRBD2. V shed 3 bases, J shed 0 bases, and the junction held 6 bases outside the gene matches. CDR1 is SGHRS, CDR2 YFSETQ, per germline. There are 16 residues in the CDR3. The CDR3 sequence: CASSYSGPSSYNEQFF. Here the CDR3 DNA reads TGCGCCAGCAGCTATAGCGGGCCGAGCTCCTACAATGAGCAGTTCTTC.

This clone appeared once. V is TRBV14 and J is TRBJ2-6, with D hard to call. With 2 bases removed from V and 1 base from J, the gap between germline ends came to 6 bases. The CDR3 totals 15 residues. From germline, CDR1 is SGHDN and CDR2 FVKESK. The CDR3 DNA reads as TGTGCCAGCAGCCAACAGAAGTCTGGGGCCAACGTCCTGACTTTC. Translation gives CASSQQKSGANVLTF.

This clone was observed a single time. The V gene is TRBV9, the J gene TRBJ2-1; 7 bases align to TRBD2. Germline loops: CDR1 SGDLS, CDR2 YYNGEE. The CDR3 extends over 15 amino acids. V lost 2 bases to trimming and J lost 3 bases; unmatched junction nucleotides: 5. The CDR3 reads CASSVRDYSYNEQFF. In DNA, the CDR3 is TGTGCCAGCAGCGTCCGGGACTATAGCTACAATGAGCAGTTCTTC.

The chain carries TRBV5-1 and TRBJ1-1, with 9 bases that match TRBD1. In germline, CDR1 is SGHRS, CDR2 YFSETQ. CDR3 length equals 16 residues. The ends lost 3 bases at V and 1 base at J; junction bases unmatched: 7. The CDR3 bases are TGCGCCAGCAGCTGGACAGGGGCCCAGAGGAACACTGAAGCTTTCTTT. It codes for CASSWTGAQRNTEAFF.

The chain combines TRBV4-1 with TRBJ1-2, with D maybe TRBD1 (6 bases). Germline assignment: CDR1 MGHRA and CDR2 YSYEKL. The CDR3 length is 17 residues. V was shortened by 4 bases and J by 1 base, with 19 bases between the two germline ends. In nucleotides, the CDR3 is TGCGCCAGCAGCCTTGGGGGGGCCTTTGGAAATAACTATGGCTACACCTTC. This sequence encodes CASSLGGAFGNNYGYTF.

The chain employs TRBV7-2 and TRBJ2-7; weak D call: TRBD2 (6 bases). The germline V and J ends were trimmed by 5 bases and 11 bases, with 22 bases remaining between them. CDR3 length equals 14 residues. Looked up from germline, CDR1 is SGHTA and CDR2 is FQGNSA. The CDR3 loop is CASSPSGVRSGKYF. The DNA for the CDR3 is TGTGCCAGCAGCCCGTCGGGGGTCCGGTCCGGGAAGTACTTC.

The chain combines TRBV28 with TRBJ1-2; no clear D gene. Between the trimmed V and J ends, which lost 5 bases and 3 bases, there was a span of 10 bases. This CDR3 spans 13 amino acids. Germline V gene data show CDR1 as MDHEN and CDR2 as SYDVKM. CDR3 amino acids: CASSPGMHYGYTF. DNA of the CDR3: TGTGCCAGCAGTCCGGGGATGCACTATGGCTACACCTTC.

The chain uses TRBV7-2 and TRBJ2-1; D ambiguous. CDR3 length: 15 amino acids. In germline, CDR1 is SGHTA, CDR2 FQGNSA. V was pared by 2 bases and J by 0 bases, with 8 bases between. CDR3 protein: CASSLRRDSYNEQFF. The CDR3 nucleotides are TGTGCCAGCAGCTTACGAAGAGACTCCTACAATGAGCAGTTCTTC.

The CDR3 nucleotides read TGTGCCTCTACCGCGCAGGGTCCGGGTGAGCAGTTCTTC. Translation gives CASTAQGPGEQFF. This chain uses TRBV3-1 (or the pseudogene TRBV3-2) with TRBJ2-1; weak D call: TRBD1 (5 bases). V was shortened by 11 bases and J by 9 bases, with 20 bases between the two germline ends. CDR1 and CDR2 (germline): LGHDT, YNNKEL (reference sequence). The CDR3 is made up of 13 amino acids.

The CDR3 protein is CASSSQGGNYGYTF. CDR3 DNA: TGTGCCAGCAGCTCACAGGGAGGGAACTATGGCTACACCTTC. The rearrangement links TRBV7-9 to TRBJ1-2; possibly TRBD1 for D (6 bases). CDR1 SEHNR and CDR2 FQNEAQ come from the germline V gene (reference sequence). The CDR3 sequence is 14 residues long. Trimming stripped 4 bases from V and 2 bases from J, with 11 bases between.

This chain connects TRBV7-8 to TRBJ2-3; 13 bases are shared with TRBD2. CDR3 size: 17 residues. V trimming: 5 bases; J trimming: 6 bases; junction bases outside the gene matches: 11. Germline V gives CDR1 SGHVS, CDR2 FQNEAQ. CDR3 bases: TGTGCCAGCAGCATCAGGACTAGCGGGAGTAATCGTGATACGCAGTATTTT. Residues: CASSIRTSGSNRDTQYF. Based on the CDR3 plus reference TRBV7-8 and TRBJ2-3, the full variable domain is GAGVSQSPRYKVAKRGQDVALRCDPISGHVSLFWYQQALGQGPEFLTYFQNEAQLDKSGLPSDRFFAERPEGSVSTLKIQRTQQEDSAVYLCASSIRTSGSNRDTQYFGPGTRLTVL.

This chain connects TRBV7-2 to TRBJ1-2; D is undetermined. CDR1 and CDR2 from the germline V gene are SGHTA and FQGNSA. The CDR3 runs to 15 residues. Trimming stripped 5 bases from V and 0 bases from J, with 13 bases between. The DNA for the CDR3 is TGTGCCAGCAGCCTCCCCGGGAGCCCTAACTATGGCTACACCTTC. Translation gives CASSLPGSPNYGYTF.

The chain combines TRBV6-5 with TRBJ2-1; perhaps TRBD1 as D (5 bases). Germline V gene data show CDR1 as MNHEY and CDR2 as SVGAGI. The CDR3 consists of 13 residues. V lost 6 bases and J lost 5, with 11 bases in between. CDR3 protein: CASRGRRNNEQFF. The CDR3 bases are TGTGCCAGCAGGGGGCGGCGGAACAATGAGCAGTTCTTC.

In its sample, this clone was seen once. The chain carries TRBV29-1 and TRBJ1-2, with D tentatively TRBD1 (5 bases). The V gene's germline CDR1 is SQVTM and CDR2 ANQGSEA. V was trimmed by 6 bases and J by 4 bases, leaving 15 bases between them. The CDR3 runs to 13 residues. CDR3 DNA: TGCAGCGTGGCCCCGGGAGGGGTCTATGGCTACACCTTC. Amino acid sequence: CSVAPGGVYGYTF.